This TCR beta chain was observed in a study of T-cell reconstitution after alpha-beta-depleted transplantation in children. General study findings and limits: Counts and diversity of T cells one year after transplant came mostly from newly produced T cells. At around two months after transplant, the alpha-beta T cells were reportedly derived from several hundred expanded clones that came from non-depleted graft cells. Surviving recipient T cells and intrathymic progenitors accounted for some patients' high TCRbeta diversity at day 60.

The germline gives CDR1 MNHEY, CDR2 SMNVEV (reference sequence). The CDR3 contains 13 residues. The germline V and J ends were trimmed by 0 bases and 6 bases, with 8 bases remaining between them. Unique molecular identifiers were used in preparing the TCRbeta library. TCRdb reprocessed the PCR reads with MiXCR, giving one entry per CDR3 protein. Of about 870,000 distinct CDR3 sequences listed, under 20% are singletons. Concerning this clonotype: As yet, its antigen is unknown.

This clonotype was obtained from a male patient younger than 18 who had a stem cell transplant for acute lymphoblastic leukemia, so the T cells may come from the graft donor. This sequence joins TRBV27 and TRBJ2-5; possibly TRBD1 or TRBD2 for D (5 bases each). Material: PBMCs, mostly from graft donor cells, obtained 360 days after TCRalphabeta/CD19-depleted stem cell transplant. CDR3 loop: CASSLSWGKTQYF. Here the CDR3 DNA reads TGTGCCAGCAGTTTATCCTGGGGGAAGACCCAGTACTTC.